This T cell receptor (beta chain) was identified during a study of blood T cell repertoires in COVID-19. The wider study: PBMCs, B-cell-depleted T cells, or T cells were the source of the cDNA or gDNA that made up the material.

V was clipped by 7 bases and J by 6 bases; unmatched bases: 4. CDR3 length: 13 residues. In germline, CDR1 is MNHEY, CDR2 SVGAGI. Sequencing was performed with immunoSEQ multiplex PCR; in TCRdb, only in-frame clones are kept and a portion is missing. The table has approximately 310,000 clones, approximately 83% seen once. Each participant's cohort was designated according to participant-reported clinical history. This sequence originates from a man under 40 who had recovered from COVID-19. The V call is TRBV6-5, the J call TRBJ2-7; the match to TRBD1 covers 12 bases. Input material: PBMCs or T cells enriched from blood (not recorded which). CDR3 amino acids: CASTRDRGREQYF. CDR3 coding DNA: TGTGCCAGCACTCGGGACAGGGGGCGCGAGCAGTACTTC.